This paragraph reports one TCR beta chain. Repertoires were generated with immunoSEQ multiplex PCR, while TCRdb's copy carries only in-frame clones and drops some. Of approximately 110,000 clones listed, around nine tenths were seen once; the top ten hold roughly 1%. The sample belongs to a study of blood T cell repertoires in COVID-19. Per the germline V gene, CDR1 is MGHDK and CDR2 is SYGVNS. V was clipped by 1 base and J by 0 bases, with 12 bases between them. The CDR3 runs to 17 residues. The sample was peripheral blood. V usage is TRBV25-1 and J usage is TRBJ2-2; D may be TRBD2 (6 bases). The receptor was derived from a woman aged 45-65 years with active or convalescent COVID-19. The CDR3 nucleotides read TGTGCCAGCAGTGAATCCCGTTGGACTACGAACACCGGGGAGCTGTTTTTT. Protein: CASSESRWTTNTGELFF.